Below are 8 T cell receptor beta chains sequenced from a single sample in a study of blood T cell repertoires in COVID-19. Using immunoSEQ multiplex PCR, the repertoire was profiled, and TCRdb retains in-frame clones only, with some absent. Here the sample spans roughly 180,000 clones, about 81% being singletons. The sample was peripheral blood. These receptors were obtained from an elderly woman with COVID-19, enrolled during active disease.

The gene calls are TRBV29-1 and TRBJ2-3; 8 nucleotides agree with TRBD2. V shed 7 bases and J 8 bases; nucleotides not matched to a gene: 20. The CDR3 loop spans 16 amino acids. Per the germline V gene, CDR1 is SQVTM and CDR2 is ANQGSEA. In DNA form, the CDR3 reads TGCAGCGGATCGGGAGTGGGTGGCGGGAGGAGCGGTACGCAGTATTTT. Its protein product is CSGSGVGGGRSGTQYF.

The gene calls are TRBV29-1 and TRBJ2-3; D ambiguous. The CDR3 loop spans 14 amino acids. V lost 6 bases and J 5 bases, leaving 18 bases between the germline ends. Germline assignment: CDR1 SQVTM and CDR2 ANQGSEA. CDR3 loop: CSVRRRRVEDTQYF. The DNA for the CDR3 is TGCAGCGTCCGCAGACGACGGGTGGAAGATACGCAGTATTTT.

This chain connects TRBV4-1 to TRBJ2-3; 11 bases match TRBD1. CDR3 size: 17 residues. With 1 base clipped from V and 5 bases from J, the junction kept 8 bases outside the gene matches. Germline CDR1 is MGHRA and CDR2 is YSYEKL. This chain's CDR3 is CASSQARTGGVEDTQYF. The CDR3 nucleotides are TGCGCCAGCAGCCAAGCAAGGACAGGGGGCGTTGAAGATACGCAGTATTTT.

The CDR3 spells CASSIQQGGNEKLFF. The CDR3 DNA is TGTGCCAGCAGTATTCAACAGGGTGGTAATGAAAAACTGTTTTTT. The chain is built from TRBV28 and TRBJ1-4, with TRBD1 as a possible D gene (6 bases). V was pared by 5 bases and J by 4 bases, with 14 bases between. The CDR3 is 15 amino acids. The germline V gene encodes CDR1 MDHEN and CDR2 SYDVKM.

J is TRBJ1-5 and V is TRBV6-1; the D is unclear. V lost 3 bases and J lost 5, with 8 bases in between. Per germline, CDR1 MNHNS and CDR2 SASEGT. The CDR3 covers 13 residues. The CDR3 loop reads CASSDRNYQPQHF. The CDR3 DNA sequence: TGTGCCAGCAGTGACAGGAATTATCAGCCCCAGCATTTT.

The CDR3 DNA reads TGTGCCAGCAGCACTGACAGGGGGCGCGAAAAACTGTTTTTT. Translating it yields CASSTDRGREKLFF. This chain joins TRBV7-8 and TRBJ1-4, with 10 bases aligning to TRBD1. J was trimmed by 8 bases and V by 5 bases; bases with no gene match: 5. The germline V gene encodes CDR1 SGHVS and CDR2 FQNEAQ. This CDR3 comprises 14 residues.

In its sample, this clone was seen many times. CDR3 residues: CASSFPVFSYEQYF. The CDR3 bases are TGTGCCAGCAGCTTCCCAGTTTTCTCCTACGAGCAGTACTTC. V and J are TRBV5-8 and TRBJ2-7; D gene uncertain. The CDR3 spans 14 residues. Looked up from germline, CDR1 is SGHTS and CDR2 is YDEGEE. With 2 bases removed from V and 0 bases from J, the gap between germline ends came to 9 bases.

This chain links TRBV6-2 or TRBV6-3 with TRBJ1-1; 8 bases match TRBD1. The CDR3 consists of 15 residues. Per germline, CDR1 MNHEY and CDR2 SVGEGT. V dropped 4 bases and J dropped 2; count of bases not matched to a gene: 6. CDR3: CASSWRTGLNTEAFF. For the CDR3, the DNA is TGTGCCAGCAGTTGGCGGACAGGGCTAAACACTGAAGCTTTCTTT.